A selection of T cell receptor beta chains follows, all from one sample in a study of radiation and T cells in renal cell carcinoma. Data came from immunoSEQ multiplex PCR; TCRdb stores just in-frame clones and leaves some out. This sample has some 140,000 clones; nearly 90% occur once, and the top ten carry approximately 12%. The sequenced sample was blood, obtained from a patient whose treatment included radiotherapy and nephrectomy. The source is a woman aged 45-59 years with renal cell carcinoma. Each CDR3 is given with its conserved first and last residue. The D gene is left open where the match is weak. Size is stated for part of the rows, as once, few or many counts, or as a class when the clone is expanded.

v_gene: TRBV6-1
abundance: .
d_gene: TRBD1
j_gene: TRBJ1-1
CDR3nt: TGTGCCAGCAGCCTGGGACAGCAGAACACTGAAGCTTTCTTT
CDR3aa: CASSLGQQNTEAFF

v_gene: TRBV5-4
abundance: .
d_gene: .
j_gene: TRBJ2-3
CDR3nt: TGTGCCAGCAGCTTGGCGGGCAGCCAAGATACGCAGTATTTT
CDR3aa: CASSLAGSQDTQYF

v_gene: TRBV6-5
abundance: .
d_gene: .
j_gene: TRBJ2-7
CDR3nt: TGTGCCAGCAGTTCCAGGGGAGGGACTATATCCTACGAGCAGTACTTC
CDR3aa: CASSSRGGTISYEQYF

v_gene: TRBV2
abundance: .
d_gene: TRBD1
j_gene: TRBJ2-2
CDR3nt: TGTGCCAGCATGAGGGACAGGGGTACCGGGGAGCTGTTTTTT
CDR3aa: CASMRDRGTGELFF

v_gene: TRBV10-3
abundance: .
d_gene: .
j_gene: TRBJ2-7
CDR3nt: TGTGCCATCAGTGGAGGGACCTCCAACTACGAGCAGTACTTC
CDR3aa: CAISGGTSNYEQYF

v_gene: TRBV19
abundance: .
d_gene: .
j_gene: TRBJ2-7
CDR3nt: TGTGCCAGTGGGCGAGGGGCCCAGTACGAGCAGTACTTC
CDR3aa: CASGRGAQYEQYF

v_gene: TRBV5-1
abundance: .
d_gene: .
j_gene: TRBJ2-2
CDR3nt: TGCGCCAGCAGCTTGGGCGGGGAGAACACCGGGGAGCTGTTTTTT
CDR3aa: CASSLGGENTGELFF

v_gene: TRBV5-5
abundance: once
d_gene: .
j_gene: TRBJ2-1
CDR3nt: TGTGCCAGCAGCTCCCTATTGACCCTAAATGAGCAGTTCTTC
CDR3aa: CASSSLLTLNEQFF

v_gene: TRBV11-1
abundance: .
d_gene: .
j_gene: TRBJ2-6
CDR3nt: TGTGCCAGCAGCTCTAGAGTTGGGGCCAACGTCCTGACTTTC
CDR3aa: CASSSRVGANVLTF

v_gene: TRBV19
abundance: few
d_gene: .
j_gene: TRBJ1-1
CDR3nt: TGTGCCGCTAGTGGGATTCGGAACACTGAAGCTTTCTTT
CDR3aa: CAASGIRNTEAFF

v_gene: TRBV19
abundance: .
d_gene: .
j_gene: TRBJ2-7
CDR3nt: TGTGCCAGTAGTAAGGACACCCTCGTCGGCGAGCAGTACTTC
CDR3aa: CASSKDTLVGEQYF

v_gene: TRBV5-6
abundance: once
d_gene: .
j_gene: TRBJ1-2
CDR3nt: TGTGCCAGCAGCCAGGGCCCTACAAAAGGCTACACCTTC
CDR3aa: CASSQGPTKGYTF

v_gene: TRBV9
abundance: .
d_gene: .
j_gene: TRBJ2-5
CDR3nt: TGTGCCAGCAGCGTGGGTACCCTAGAGACCCAGTACTTC
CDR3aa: CASSVGTLETQYF

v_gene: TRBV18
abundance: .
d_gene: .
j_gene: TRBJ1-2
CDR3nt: TGTGCCAGCTCCCCCGGGACGTTGGGCTACACCTTC
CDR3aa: CASSPGTLGYTF

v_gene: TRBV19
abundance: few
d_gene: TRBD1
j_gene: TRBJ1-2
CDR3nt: TGTGCCAGTAGTACTGACGGACAGGGAAGTCAAGACTATGGCTACACCTTC
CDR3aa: CASSTDGQGSQDYGYTF

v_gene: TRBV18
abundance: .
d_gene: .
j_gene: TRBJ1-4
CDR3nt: TGTGCCAGCTCACAGAGCGTTAATGAAAAACTGTTTTTT
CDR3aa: CASSQSVNEKLFF

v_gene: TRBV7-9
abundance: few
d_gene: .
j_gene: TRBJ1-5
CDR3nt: TGTGCCAGCAGCCTAGGGTCTACTCAGCCCCAGCATTTT
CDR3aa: CASSLGSTQPQHF

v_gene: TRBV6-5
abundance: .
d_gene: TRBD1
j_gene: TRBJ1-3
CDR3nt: TGTGCCAGCAGTTACAGGGGGCCTGGAAACACCATATATTTT
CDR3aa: CASSYRGPGNTIYF

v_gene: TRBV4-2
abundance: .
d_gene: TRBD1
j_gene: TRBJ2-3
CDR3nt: TGTGCCAGCAGCCAAGAAAGGGGGCTAGATACGCAGTATTTT
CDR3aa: CASSQERGLDTQYF

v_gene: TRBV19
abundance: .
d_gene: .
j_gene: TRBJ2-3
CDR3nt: TGTGCCAGTGCCCAACAGAGAAACACAAATACGCAGTATTTT
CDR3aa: CASAQQRNTNTQYF

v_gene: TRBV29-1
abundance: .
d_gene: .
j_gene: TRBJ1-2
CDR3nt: TGCAGCGTTGCCCTGGGGTATGGCTACACCTTC
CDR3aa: CSVALGYGYTF

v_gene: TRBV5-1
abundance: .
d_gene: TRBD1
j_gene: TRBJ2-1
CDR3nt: TGCGCCAGCACCGCCGGGACAGGGGGATACAATGAGCAGTTCTTC
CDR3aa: CASTAGTGGYNEQFF

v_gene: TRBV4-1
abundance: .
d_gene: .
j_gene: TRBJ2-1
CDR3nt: TGCGCCAGCAGCCAAGCCCCCCGAGACCCCTACAATGAGCAGTTCTTC
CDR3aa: CASSQAPRDPYNEQFF

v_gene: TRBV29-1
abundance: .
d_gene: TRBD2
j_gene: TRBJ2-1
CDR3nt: TGCAGCGCCCAGACTAGCGGGGGGCTCAATGAGCAGTTCTTC
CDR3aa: CSAQTSGGLNEQFF

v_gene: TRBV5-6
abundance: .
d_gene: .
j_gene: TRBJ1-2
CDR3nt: TGTGCCAGCAGCTTGTTGGGTACGACGGCGAGTGGCTACACCTTC
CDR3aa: CASSLLGTTASGYTF

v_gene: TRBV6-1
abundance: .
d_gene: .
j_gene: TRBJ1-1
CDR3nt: TGTGCCAGCACCTCAGAGACTATGAACACTGAAGCTTTCTTT
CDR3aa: CASTSETMNTEAFF

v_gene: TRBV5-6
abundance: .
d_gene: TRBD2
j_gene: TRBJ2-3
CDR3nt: TGTGCCAGCAGCCCGCGGACTAGCGGGGGGGCAGATACGCAGTATTTT
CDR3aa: CASSPRTSGGADTQYF

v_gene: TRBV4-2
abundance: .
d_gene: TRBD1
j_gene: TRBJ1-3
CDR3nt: TGTGCCAGCAGCCAAGATCTATCGGACAGGGAGGCTGGAAACACCATATATTTT
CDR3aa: CASSQDLSDREAGNTIYF

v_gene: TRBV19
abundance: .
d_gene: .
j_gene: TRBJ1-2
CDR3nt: TGTGCCAGTAGTACCTTGACTAACTATGGCTACACCTTC
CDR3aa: CASSTLTNYGYTF

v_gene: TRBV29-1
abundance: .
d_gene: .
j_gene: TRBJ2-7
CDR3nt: TGCAGCACTCATAGCAGCGGCCCGGAGATCGAGCAGTACTTC
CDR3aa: CSTHSSGPEIEQYF

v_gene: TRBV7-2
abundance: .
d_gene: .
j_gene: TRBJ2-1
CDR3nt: TGTGCCAGCAGCTTAGAGCTATCTCTGGGCGCGCAGTTCTTC
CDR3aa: CASSLELSLGAQFF

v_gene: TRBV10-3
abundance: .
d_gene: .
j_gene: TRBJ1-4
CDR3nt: TGTGCCATCACCTTCGGGGGGTCTACTAATGAAAAACTGTTTTTT
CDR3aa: CAITFGGSTNEKLFF

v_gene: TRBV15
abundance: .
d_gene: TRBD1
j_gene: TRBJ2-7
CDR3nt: TGTGCCACCAGCAGAGGGACAGGGGGTTACGAGCAGTACTTC
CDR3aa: CATSRGTGGYEQYF

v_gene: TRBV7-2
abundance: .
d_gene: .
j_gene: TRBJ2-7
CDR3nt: TGTGCCAGCAGCTCGCGCCTTAGGTCCTACGAGCAGTACTTC
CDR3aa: CASSSRLRSYEQYF

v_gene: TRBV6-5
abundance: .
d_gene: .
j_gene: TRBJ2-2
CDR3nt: TGTGCCAGCGGATCAGGAGCAGGCACACTTGGGGAGCTGTTTTTT
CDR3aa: CASGSGAGTLGELFF

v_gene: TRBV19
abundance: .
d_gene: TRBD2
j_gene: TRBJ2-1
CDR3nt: TGTGCCAGTAGTAGAGAGACTAGCGTCATAGGTGAGCAGTTCTTC
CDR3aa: CASSRETSVIGEQFF

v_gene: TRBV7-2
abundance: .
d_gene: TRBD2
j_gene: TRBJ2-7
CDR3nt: TGTGCCAGCAGTCCGGGACTAGCGGGGGCCTCCTACGAGCAGTACTTC
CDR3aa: CASSPGLAGASYEQYF

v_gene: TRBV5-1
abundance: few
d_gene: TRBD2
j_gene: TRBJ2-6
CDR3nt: TGCGCCAGCAGCTTGGCTCCGACTAGCGGGGGAGACTCTGGGGCCAACGTCCTGACTTTC
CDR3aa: CASSLAPTSGGDSGANVLTF

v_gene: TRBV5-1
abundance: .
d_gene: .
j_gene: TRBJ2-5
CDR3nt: TGCGCCAGCAGCTTACAGGGTGCGGAGACCCAGTACTTC
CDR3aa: CASSLQGAETQYF

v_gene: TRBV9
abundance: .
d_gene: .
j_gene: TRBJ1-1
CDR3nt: TGTGCCACCTCACAGGTGGAGAACACTGAAGCTTTCTTT
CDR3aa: CATSQVENTEAFF

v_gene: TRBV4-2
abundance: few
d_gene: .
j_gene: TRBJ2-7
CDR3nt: TGTGCCAGCAGCCCCCTGGAGCGGGCGGGCCACGAGCAGTACTTC
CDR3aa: CASSPLERAGHEQYF

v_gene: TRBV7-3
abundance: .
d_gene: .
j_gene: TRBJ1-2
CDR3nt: TGTGCCAGCAGCTTAAATTCCGGGTTGAGTAGTGGCTACACCTTC
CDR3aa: CASSLNSGLSSGYTF